Listed below are T cell receptor beta chains from one sample, sequenced in a study of neurological immune-mediated disorders. TCRdb re-called the 5' RACE reads with MiXCR, one entry per CDR3 protein. Altogether tens of thousands of distinct CDR3 sequences are present, roughly 3.5% being singletons, with the ten largest covering less than 2%. The sequencing input was PBMCs. The receptors come from a young man with multiple sclerosis. Each CDR3 is given with its conserved first and last residue. Each record gives: J gene, CDR3 length, V gene, D gene, clone size, CDR3 DNA, CDR3 protein. A D gene is named only where the DNA matches it firmly. Clone size reads once, few, many, or a class if the clone is expanded.

j_gene: TRBJ2-1; len: 12; v_gene: TRBV20-1; d_gene: -; abundance: many; CDR3nt: TGCAGTGCTAGAGCGGGTGAAAATGAGCAGTTCTTC; CDR3aa: CSARAGENEQFF
j_gene: TRBJ1-1; len: 13; v_gene: TRBV20-1; d_gene: -; abundance: many; CDR3nt: TGCAGTGGACGGGAAGGGATGAACACTGAAGCTTTCTTT; CDR3aa: CSGREGMNTEAFF
j_gene: TRBJ2-7; len: 16; v_gene: TRBV20-1; d_gene: -; abundance: many; CDR3nt: TGCAGTGCTAGAACACCCGGGACTGCCGCCGGATACGAGCAGTACTTC; CDR3aa: CSARTPGTAAGYEQYF
j_gene: TRBJ2-3; len: 12; v_gene: TRBV6-5; d_gene: -; abundance: many; CDR3nt: TGTGCCAGCAAGACGACGACGGATACGCAGTATTTT; CDR3aa: CASKTTTDTQYF
j_gene: TRBJ2-7; len: 13; v_gene: TRBV18; d_gene: TRBD1; abundance: once; CDR3nt: TGTGCCAGCTCACCCGGGACAGAGGGCGAGCAGTACTTC; CDR3aa: CASSPGTEGEQYF
j_gene: TRBJ1-1; len: 13; v_gene: TRBV20-1; d_gene: -; abundance: many; CDR3nt: TGCAGTGGGGACATGACAGGGAACACTGAAGCTTTCTTT; CDR3aa: CSGDMTGNTEAFF
j_gene: TRBJ2-3; len: 15; v_gene: TRBV12-3/TRBV12-4; d_gene: TRBD1; abundance: many; CDR3nt: TGTGCCAGCAGTCCCAGACAGGGGGCAACAGATACGCAGTATTTT; CDR3aa: CASSPRQGATDTQYF
j_gene: TRBJ2-7; len: 13; v_gene: TRBV5-1; d_gene: TRBD1; abundance: many; CDR3nt: TGCGCCAGACGGGACAGCATAGTTTACGAGCAGTACTTC; CDR3aa: CARRDSIVYEQYF
j_gene: TRBJ2-7; len: 15; v_gene: TRBV10-3; d_gene: TRBD1; abundance: many; CDR3nt: TGTGCCATCAATGGAAGGACAGGGGACACCTACGAGCAGTACTTC; CDR3aa: CAINGRTGDTYEQYF
j_gene: TRBJ2-1; len: 13; v_gene: TRBV12-3/TRBV12-4; d_gene: -; abundance: many; CDR3nt: TGTGCCAGCAGTTTACAGGTGAACAATGAGCAGTTCTTC; CDR3aa: CASSLQVNNEQFF
j_gene: TRBJ1-1; len: 16; v_gene: TRBV7-3; d_gene: -; abundance: many; CDR3nt: TGTGCCAGCAGCTCCGGGGGCAGGGGCATGAACACTGAAGCTTTCTTT; CDR3aa: CASSSGGRGMNTEAFF
j_gene: TRBJ1-5; len: 14; v_gene: TRBV5-6; d_gene: -; abundance: many; CDR3nt: TGTGCCAGCAGCACAAGCCGAGATTATCAGCCCCAGCATTTT; CDR3aa: CASSTSRDYQPQHF
j_gene: TRBJ1-1; len: 14; v_gene: TRBV6-2/TRBV6-3; d_gene: -; abundance: many; CDR3nt: TGTGCCAGCAGTATCAGGGGATTGGACACTGAAGCTTTCTTT; CDR3aa: CASSIRGLDTEAFF
j_gene: TRBJ2-3; len: 12; v_gene: TRBV5-1; d_gene: -; abundance: many; CDR3nt: TGCGCCAGCAGCTTGGATCAAGATACGCAGTATTTT; CDR3aa: CASSLDQDTQYF
j_gene: TRBJ1-2; len: 16; v_gene: TRBV27; d_gene: TRBD1; abundance: many; CDR3nt: TGTGCCAGCAGTCTCCGCCCCGGGACAGGGCTTGCTGGCTACACCTTC; CDR3aa: CASSLRPGTGLAGYTF
j_gene: TRBJ1-4; len: 14; v_gene: TRBV6-5; d_gene: -; abundance: many; CDR3nt: TGTGCCACCCGAGGGTTTGCGGCTAATGAAAAACTGTTTTTT; CDR3aa: CATRGFAANEKLFF
j_gene: TRBJ1-1; len: 16; v_gene: TRBV11-2; d_gene: TRBD1; abundance: many; CDR3nt: TGTGCCAGCAGTCCCCGGACAGGGAGCAGTAACACTGAAGCTTTCTTT; CDR3aa: CASSPRTGSSNTEAFF